The 30 T cell receptor beta chains listed next were all sequenced from one sample in a study of cytomegalovirus exposure and HLA in healthy donors. This PCR relied on a set of 60 Vbeta primers and 13 Jbeta primers. Produced via immunoSEQ multiplex PCR; TCRdb's table is partial and in-frame only. Here the sample spans 90,000 to 150,000 clones, under 80% being singletons. The sequencing sample was made of PBMCs. The receptors shown here come from a woman in her forties or fifties in good health and CMV-seropositive.

The rearrangement uses TRBV14 and TRBJ1-2, with a weak D call TRBD1 (5 bases). Germline-derived CDR1 and CDR2 are SGHDN and FVKESK. V dropped 1 base and J dropped 8 bases, with 14 bases sitting between them. The CDR3 runs 14 residues. CDR3 region: CASSQVGGDRGYTF. CDR3 DNA: TGTGCCAGCAGCCAAGTGGGGGGGGATCGAGGCTACACCTTC.

The chain joins TRBV6-6 to TRBJ1-1, with 7 bases that match TRBD1. CDR1 and CDR2 from the germline V gene are MNHNY and SVGAGI (reference sequence). J lost 4 bases, V lost 5 bases, and 7 bases had no gene match. The CDR3 covers 14 residues. CDR3 DNA sequence: TGTGCCAGCAGTCCAAGGGACAGCCCCACTGAAGCTTTCTTT. Its translation: CASSPRDSPTEAFF.

The V gene is TRBV11-2, the J gene TRBJ2-5; possible D gene TRBD2, 6 bases. The CDR3 extends over 15 amino acids. Germline V gene sequence: CDR1 SGHAT, CDR2 FQNNGV. With 0 bases removed from V and 5 bases from J, the gap between germline ends came to 13 bases. CDR3 sequence: CASSLDYGGLETQYF. The CDR3 region has the DNA TGTGCCAGCAGCTTAGATTACGGGGGTCTGGAGACCCAGTACTTC. Combining the CDR3 with reference TRBV11-2 and TRBJ2-5 gives the whole variable domain EAGVAQSPRYKIIEKRQSVAFWCNPISGHATLYWYQQILGQGPKLLIQFQNNGVVDDSQLPKDRFSAERLKGVDSTLKIQPAKLEDSAVYLCASSLDYGGLETQYFGPGTRLLVL.

The chain combines TRBV28 with TRBJ2-7; TRBD1 agrees at 10 bases. CDR3 length: 15 amino acids. CDR1 is MDHEN, CDR2 SYDVKM, per germline. V was pared by 8 bases and J by 2 bases, with 9 bases of the junction left unmatched. CDR3 protein: CASEPPGTGAYEQYF. DNA for the CDR3: TGTGCCAGCGAACCTCCCGGGACAGGGGCCTACGAGCAGTACTTC.

This clone is a singleton in its sample. V is TRBV14 and J is TRBJ2-1, with 9 bases identical to TRBD2. There are 13 residues in the CDR3. Germline V gives CDR1 SGHDN, CDR2 FVKESK. J was trimmed by 13 bases and V by 0 bases; bases with no gene match: 4. The CDR3 sequence is CASSQEGGRAQFF. CDR3 coding DNA: TGTGCCAGCAGCCAAGAGGGCGGGAGGGCCCAGTTCTTC.

The chain links TRBV14 to TRBJ1-1; tentative D call: TRBD1 (5 bases). The CDR3 spans 15 residues. Per germline, CDR1 SGHDN and CDR2 FVKESK. The V and J ends lost 1 base and 0 bases respectively, with 9 bases between them. CDR3 sequence reads: CASSQGQGLNTEAFF. CDR3 nucleotides: TGTGCCAGCAGCCAAGGTCAGGGTTTGAACACTGAAGCTTTCTTT.

The sample holds one count of this clone. The V call is TRBV4-2, the J call TRBJ2-1, with D possibly being TRBD2 (6 bases). CDR3 length: 13 residues. Trimming pared 3 bases from V and 8 bases from J, leaving 11 bases between. Germline CDR1 reads LGHNA; CDR2 reads YNFKEQ. CDR3 DNA: TGTGCCAGCAGCCACCCCTCTAGCGATGAGCAGTTCTTC. It specifies CASSHPSSDEQFF.

This chain connects TRBV29-1 to TRBJ1-3, with D possibly being TRBD1 (5 bases). V was clipped by 3 bases and J by 6 bases, with 9 bases between them. The CDR3 totals 12 residues. Germline CDR1 reads SQVTM; CDR2 reads ANQGSEA. CDR3 bases: TGCAGCGTTGACGGGGGGGAAAACACCATATATTTT. Translating gives CSVDGGENTIYF.

The V and J genes are TRBV4-2 and TRBJ1-5; D unresolved. The CDR3 is 13 amino acids. CDR1 and CDR2 from the germline V gene are LGHNA and YNFKEQ. Trimming left V 2 bases short and J 4 bases short, with 6 bases between. The CDR3 sequence: CASSQHGNQPQHF. The CDR3 DNA reads as TGTGCCAGCAGCCAACACGGGAATCAGCCCCAGCATTTT.

The chain combines TRBV30 with TRBJ2-5; unclear D gene. CDR3 size: 11 residues. Germline-derived CDR1 and CDR2 are GTSNPN and SVGIG (reference sequence). V lost 5 bases and J 5 bases, leaving 9 bases between the germline ends. DNA for the CDR3: TGTGCCTGGGGCCTCGGGGAGACCCAGTACTTC. This gives the protein CAWGLGETQYF.

This clone was observed a single time. This chain links TRBV5-1 with TRBJ2-1, with 11 bases that match TRBD2. The germline gives CDR1 SGHRS, CDR2 YFSETQ. The CDR3 consists of 16 residues. V trimming: 1 base; J trimming: 7 bases; junction bases outside the gene matches: 7. This chain's CDR3 is CASSLSLTSGKNEQFF. The CDR3 bases are TGCGCCAGCAGCTTGAGTCTGACTAGCGGGAAGAATGAGCAGTTCTTC.

J is TRBJ1-2 and V is TRBV5-4, with 9 bases matching TRBD1. CDR3 length: 16 amino acids. CDR1 and CDR2 from the germline V gene are SGHNT and YYREEE (reference sequence). The V and J ends lost 1 base and 3 bases, in that order; junction bases with no gene match: 7. The CDR3 reads CASSLNRGRGDYGYTF. In nucleotides, the CDR3 is TGTGCCAGCAGCTTGAACAGGGGGCGGGGGGACTATGGCTACACCTTC.

V is TRBV28 and J is TRBJ1-5, with D possibly being TRBD1 (5 bases). V was shortened by 6 bases and J by 0 bases, with 15 bases between the two germline ends. The CDR3 is 16 residues long. The germline CDR1 and CDR2 sequences are MDHEN and SYDVKM. CDR3 residues: CASRTRDSHSNQPQHF. In DNA form, the CDR3 reads TGTGCCAGCAGAACCCGCGACAGTCATAGCAATCAGCCCCAGCATTTT.

CDR3 region: CASSESGGNTIYF. CDR3 DNA: TGTGCCAGCAGTGAAAGCGGAGGAAACACCATATATTTT. This rearrangement joins TRBV6-1 to TRBJ1-3, with no clear D. This CDR3 has 13 residues. Germline loops: CDR1 MNHNS, CDR2 SASEGT. With 2 bases removed from V and 4 bases from J, the gap between germline ends came to 6 bases.

The V and J genes are TRBV4-2 and TRBJ1-1; TRBD1 matches at 11 bases. Trimming cost V 1 base and J 2 bases; bases outside gene matches: 3. Germline lookup yields CDR1 LGHNA and CDR2 YNFKEQ. This CDR3 is built from 16 residues. Here the CDR3 reads CASSQGTGGSNTEAFF. The CDR3 nucleotides are TGTGCCAGCAGCCAAGGGACAGGGGGCTCCAACACTGAAGCTTTCTTT.

The chain carries TRBV27 and TRBJ1-1; 7 bases line up with TRBD1. The CDR3 runs 14 residues. The V segment lost 2 bases and the J segment 4 bases; nucleotides outside the gene matches: 4. The germline CDR1 and CDR2 sequences are MNHEY and SMNVEV (reference sequence). The CDR3 bases are TGTGCCAGCAGTTTAGAGGGGGCGGGCACTGAAGCTTTCTTT. Its protein is CASSLEGAGTEAFF.

The chain uses TRBV23-1 and TRBJ1-6; D uncertain. TRBV23-1 qualifies as an ORF whose function is uncertain. The ends were cut back, 0 bases at V and 9 bases at J, with 15 bases in the middle. The CDR3 has 16 residues. This chain's CDR3 is CASSQSQEGYSSPLHF. Here the CDR3 DNA reads TGCGCCAGCAGTCAATCGCAGGAGGGATATTCTTCACCCCTCCACTTT.

In its sample, this clone was seen a few times. The gene calls are TRBV2 and TRBJ2-1; TRBD2 aligns across 15 bases. This CDR3 has 13 residues. With 7 bases clipped from V and 9 bases from J, the junction kept 1 base outside the gene matches. CDR1 and CDR2 (germline): SNHLY, FYNNEI. The CDR3 region is CASKGLAGGEQFF. The CDR3 nucleotides read TGTGCCAGCAAGGGACTAGCGGGAGGTGAGCAGTTCTTC.

J is TRBJ2-2 and V is TRBV9; D may be TRBD2 (5 bases). CDR1 is SGDLS and CDR2 is YYNGEE in the germline V gene. Trimming took off 6 bases at V and 5 bases at J, with 11 bases between the two ends. The CDR3 runs to 13 residues. As DNA, the CDR3 is TGTGCCAGCACCCTACTAGGTACCGGGGAGCTGTTTTTT. It is translated as CASTLLGTGELFF.

This clone was counted a few times. This sequence joins TRBV5-4 and TRBJ1-6, with D possibly TRBD1 on 6 matching bases. The CDR3 contains 18 residues. Germline CDR1 is SGHNT and CDR2 is YYREEE (reference sequence). The V and J ends lost 4 bases and 2 bases respectively, with 19 bases between them. The CDR3 region is CASSTRYNTGPYNSPLHF. The CDR3 DNA is TGTGCCAGCAGCACAAGATACAATACAGGGCCCTATAATTCACCCCTCCACTTT.

The CDR3 here is CASSPRGLEAFF. The DNA of the CDR3 is TGTGCCAGCAGCCCCCGAGGTTTAGAAGCTTTCTTT. The chain is built from TRBV11-2 and TRBJ1-1; no clear D. The CDR3 totals 12 residues. Trimming removed 5 bases from V and 8 bases from J, with 12 bases in between. CDR1 SGHAT and CDR2 FQNNGV come from the germline V gene.

Only a few counts were recorded for this clone. The V and J genes are TRBV4-1 and TRBJ1-4; D is uncertain. V gave up 2 bases and J gave up 8 bases, with 9 bases separating them. CDR3 size: 13 residues. Germline V gene lookup returns CDR1 MGHRA and CDR2 YSYEKL. In DNA form, the CDR3 reads TGCGCCAGCAGCCAACTCCCAGGCGAAAAACTGTTTTTT. This codes for CASSQLPGEKLFF.

The rearrangement joins TRBV7-2 to TRBJ1-1, with TRBD1 as a possible D gene (6 bases). V lost 7 bases and J lost 1, with 13 bases in between. CDR3 length: 14 residues. Germline values: CDR1 SGHTA, CDR2 FQGNSA. The CDR3 is CASTMGHSNTEAFF. The CDR3 DNA follows: TGTGCCAGCACCATGGGACACTCGAACACTGAAGCTTTCTTT.

The chain uses TRBV7-2 and TRBJ2-5; 11 bases agree with TRBD2. From germline, CDR1 is SGHTA and CDR2 FQGNSA. The CDR3 has 18 residues. After removal of 2 bases from V and 2 bases from J, the junction contained 10 bases not matched to a gene. The CDR3 bases are TGTGCCAGCAGCTTACAAACTAGCGGGGGCTCCCTACAAGAGACCCAGTACTTC. Translation: CASSLQTSGGSLQETQYF.

The chain carries TRBV4-3 and TRBJ2-3, with D possibly matching TRBD2 (5 bases). This CDR3 has 16 residues. Trimming cost V 1 base and J 1 base, with 12 bases left between them. Germline assignment: CDR1 LGHNA and CDR2 YSLEER. CDR3 in DNA: TGCGCCAGCAGCCAAGTTTCCGGGATGGGCACAGATACGCAGTATTTT. This encodes CASSQVSGMGTDTQYF.

This clone was detected only a few times. The CDR3 reads CASSFSGDGTDTQYF. The CDR3 nucleotides read TGTGCCAGCAGCTTTTCGGGAGACGGGACAGATACGCAGTATTTT. The J gene is TRBJ2-3, the V gene TRBV5-8; D is possibly TRBD2 (6 bases). The CDR3 is 15 amino acids. Germline loops: CDR1 SGHTS, CDR2 YDEGEE. Between the trimmed V and J ends, which lost 2 bases and 3 bases, there was a span of 13 bases. Full variable domain (missing parts from reference TRBV5-8 and TRBJ2-3): EAGVTQSPTHLIKTRGQQATLRCSPISGHTSVYWYQQALGLGLQFLLWYDEGEERNRGNFPPRFSGRQFPNYSSELNVNALELEDSALYLCASSFSGDGTDTQYFGPGTRLTVL.

The rearrangement links TRBV9 to TRBJ2-5, with D maybe TRBD2 (6 bases). Germline values: CDR1 SGDLS, CDR2 YYNGEE. V lost 5 bases and J lost 5, with 22 bases in between. The CDR3 spans 16 residues. The CDR3 sequence is CASSTPLLGGGETQYF. The CDR3 DNA follows: TGTGCCAGCAGTACCCCCTTACTGGGAGGAGGGGAGACCCAGTACTTC. The whole variable domain, remainder taken from reference TRBV9 and TRBJ2-5, is DSGVTQTPKHLITATGQRVTLRCSPRSGDLSVYWYQQSLDQGLQFLIQYYNGEERAKGNILERFSAQQFPDLHSELNLSSLELGDSALYFCASSTPLLGGGETQYFGPGTRLLVL.

The CDR3 sequence is CASSLSLRVSGNTIYF. CDR3 bases: TGCGCCAGCAGCCTCTCTTTAAGAGTTTCTGGAAACACCATATATTTT. The chain links TRBV4-3 to TRBJ1-3; D is ambiguous. From germline, CDR1 is LGHNA and CDR2 YSLEER. The V end lost 4 bases, the J end lost 1 base, and 14 bases lay between the germline ends. The CDR3 extends over 16 amino acids.

The chain combines TRBV19 with TRBJ2-5; the D gene is possibly TRBD1 (6 bases). Germline assignment: CDR1 LNHDA and CDR2 SQIVND (reference sequence). The CDR3 extends over 13 amino acids. The V gene lost 8 bases and the J gene lost 2 bases, with 12 bases spanning the gap. The CDR3 loop is CASAQGVQETQYF. The CDR3 region has the DNA TGTGCCAGTGCACAGGGAGTTCAAGAGACCCAGTACTTC.

The rearrangement links TRBV9 to TRBJ1-6, with D perhaps matching TRBD1 (6 bases). V lost 1 base, J lost 6 bases, and 11 bases lay in between. The V gene's germline CDR1 is SGDLS and CDR2 YYNGEE. The CDR3 runs 15 residues. The CDR3 loop reads CASSVSGVGNSPLHF. CDR3 coding DNA: TGTGCCAGCAGCGTATCAGGGGTTGGTAATTCACCCCTCCACTTT.